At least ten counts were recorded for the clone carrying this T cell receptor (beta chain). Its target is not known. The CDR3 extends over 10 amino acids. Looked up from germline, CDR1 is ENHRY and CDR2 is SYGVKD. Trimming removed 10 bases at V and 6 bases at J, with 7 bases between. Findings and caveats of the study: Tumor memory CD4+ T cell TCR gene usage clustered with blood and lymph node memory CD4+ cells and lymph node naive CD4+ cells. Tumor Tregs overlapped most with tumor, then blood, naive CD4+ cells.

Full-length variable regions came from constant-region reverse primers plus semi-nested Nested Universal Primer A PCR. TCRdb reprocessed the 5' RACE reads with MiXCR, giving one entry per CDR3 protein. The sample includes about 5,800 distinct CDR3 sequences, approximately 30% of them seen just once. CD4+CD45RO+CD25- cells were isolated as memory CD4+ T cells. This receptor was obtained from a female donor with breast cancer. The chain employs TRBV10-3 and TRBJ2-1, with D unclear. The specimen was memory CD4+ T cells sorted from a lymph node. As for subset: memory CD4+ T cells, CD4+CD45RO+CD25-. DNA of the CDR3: TGTGCCACCAGAGGCAATGAGCAGTTCTTC. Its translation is CATRGNEQFF.